The 10 T cell receptor beta chains given below trace back to one sample, sequenced in a study of T-cell reconstitution after alpha-beta-depleted transplantation in children. The TCRbeta library incorporated unique molecular identifiers. TCRdb reprocessed the PCR reads with MiXCR, giving one entry per CDR3 protein. The sample has about 460,000 distinct CDR3 sequences, approximately 12% seen once. Sequences were derived from PBMCs from the stem cell graft donor, sampled from the stem cell graft. These receptor sequences come from a human donor who donated a stem cell graft to a child with combined immunodeficiency.

Only a few counts were recorded for this clonotype. The chain employs TRBV12-3 or TRBV12-4 and TRBJ2-7; D perhaps matches TRBD2 (5 bases). V lost 5 bases to trimming and J lost 7 bases, with 12 bases between them. There are 12 residues in the CDR3. The CDR3 is CASSLRGIEQYF. The CDR3 DNA reads as TGTGCCAGCAGTCTCCGGGGTATAGAGCAGTACTTC.

This clonotype occurred many times. The chain has TRBV27 and TRBJ2-5, with TRBD2 matching 9 bases. The V segment lost 6 bases and the J segment 6 bases; nucleotides outside the gene matches: 8. CDR1 MNHEY and CDR2 SMNVEV come from the germline V gene (reference sequence). There are 14 residues in the CDR3. CDR3 bases: TGTGCCAGCAGACCGGGACTAGCAATTCAGACCCAGTACTTC. Amino acid sequence: CASRPGLAIQTQYF.

This clonotype was observed a handful of times. This sequence joins TRBV12-3 or TRBV12-4 and TRBJ2-7; TRBD2 matches 10 bases. This CDR3 has 16 residues. The V and J ends lost 3 bases and 4 bases, in that order; junction bases with no gene match: 9. The CDR3, as DNA: TGTGCCAGCAGTTTCGCCGCCGGACTAGCGGTTTACGAGCAGTACTTC. Protein: CASSFAAGLAVYEQYF.

In this sample, this clonotype turned up many times. J is TRBJ2-2 and V is TRBV29-1; the D is unclear. Trimming left V 4 bases short and J 6 bases short, with 9 bases between. The CDR3 spans 12 residues. CDR1 and CDR2 from the germline V gene are SQVTM and ANQGSEA. The CDR3 here is CSVAPWSGELFF. In DNA, the CDR3 is TGCAGCGTTGCCCCATGGTCCGGGGAGCTGTTTTTT.

The V call is TRBV7-2, the J call TRBJ2-7, with TRBD2 matching 8 bases. The length of the CDR3 is 16 residues. The trim removed 1 base at V and 2 bases at J, leaving 7 bases unmatched. Germline values: CDR1 SGHTA, CDR2 FQGNSA. The DNA for the CDR3 is TGTGCCAGCAGCTTAGAAAAAGCGGGAGCACCCTACGAGCAGTACTTC. Its protein is CASSLEKAGAPYEQYF.

This clonotype occurred a few times. The V call is TRBV11-2, the J call TRBJ2-7; 8 nucleotides line up with TRBD2. The CDR3 has 18 amino acids. Germline-derived CDR1 and CDR2 are SGHAT and FQNNGV. The junction had 14 bases not matched to a gene; V was cut back by 1 base and J by 3 bases. The DNA for the CDR3 is TGTGCCAGCAGCTTAGTTCCGACTAGCGAGACTATTATCTACGAGCAGTACTTC. Translating it yields CASSLVPTSETIIYEQYF.

This clonotype occurred a few times. The chain recombines TRBV25-1 with TRBJ2-1; maybe TRBD1 (5 bases). This CDR3 contains 17 residues. V was pared by 3 bases and J by 6 bases, with 21 bases between. Germline-derived CDR1 and CDR2 are MGHDK and SYGVNS. The CDR3 region has the DNA TGTGCCAGCAGTGATTATTCGGGCAGGGCCACTTTCAATGAGCAGTTCTTC. Its translation: CASSDYSGRATFNEQFF. Looking up the rest from reference TRBV25-1 and TRBJ2-1 gives the full variable domain: EADIYQTPRYLVIGTGKKITLECSQTMGHDKMYWYQQDPGMELHLIHYSYGVNSTEKGDLSSESTVSRIRTEHFPLTLESARPSHTSQYLCASSDYSGRATFNEQFFGPGTRLTVL.

This clonotype was recorded a few times. The CDR3 protein is CASSFSGLGAGEQFF. The CDR3 DNA reads TGTGCCAGCAGCTTTTCGGGACTAGGGGCCGGTGAGCAGTTCTTC. The V gene is TRBV11-3, the J gene TRBJ2-1, with 8 bases that match TRBD2. Trimming took 3 bases from V and 9 from J; bases not matched to a gene: 10. From germline, CDR1 is SGHNT and CDR2 YENEEA. The CDR3 loop spans 15 amino acids. The full variable domain, in which reference TRBV11-3 and TRBJ2-1 provide the parts outside the CDR3, is EAGVVQSPRYKIIEKKQPVAFWCNPISGHNTLYWYLQNLGQGPELLIRYENEEAVDDSQLPKDRFSAERLKGVDSTLKIQPAELGDSAVYLCASSFSGLGAGEQFFGPGTRLTVL.

V is TRBV4-2 and J is TRBJ2-7; TRBD1 matches 9 bases. Trimming at V came to 0 bases and at J to 5 bases, leaving 14 bases not matched to a gene. Germline CDR1 reads LGHNA; CDR2 reads YNFKEQ. The CDR3 consists of 18 residues. CDR3 amino acids: CASSQERWTGERIDEQYF. The DNA for the CDR3 is TGTGCCAGCAGCCAAGAGAGATGGACAGGGGAAAGGATCGACGAGCAGTACTTC.

Only a few counts were recorded for this clonotype. The chain couples TRBV20-1 to TRBJ2-1; 7 positions agree with TRBD2. The CDR3 has 15 residues. Germline lookup yields CDR1 DFQATT and CDR2 SNEGSKA (reference sequence). V lost 3 bases to trimming and J lost 7 bases; unmatched junction nucleotides: 12. The CDR3 bases are TGCAGTGCTAGGAGACCTAGCGGAGGCATTAATGAGCAGTTCTTC. This translates into CSARRPSGGINEQFF.